This T cell receptor beta chain was identified during a study of shared clonotypes between healthy human individuals. CDR3 length: 17 residues. With V trimmed by 1 base and J by 3 bases, 8 bases remained unmatched. CDR1 and CDR2 from the germline V gene are SGHTA and FQGNSA. The authors' processing: ImmunoSEQ supplied junction-only sequences lacking quality scores, so filtering was different. This table comes from immunoSEQ multiplex PCR, and its TCRdb copy is limited to in-frame clones, with some not included. V and J calls plus clone size are reproduced from that table; the DNA served to infer D and trimming. The sample yields 1 million to 1.2 million clones, around three quarters seen once.

The origin of this receptor is a man between 18 and 29 years old in good health. Some clones in this sample may be carry-over from other donors' samples. Material for sequencing was memory CD4+ T cells from PBMCs. The subset: CD45RA-negative fraction. The chain recombines TRBV7-2 with TRBJ2-3; TRBD1 aligns across 9 bases. The CDR3 protein is CASSLEGTGYGTDTQYF. The CDR3 coding sequence is TGTGCCAGCAGCTTAGAAGGGACAGGGTATGGAACAGATACGCAGTATTTT.